Given below is one TCR beta chain in context. The target antigen is unknown. The sample originates from a study of T cell responses to AZD1222 COVID-19 vaccine. Study-wide findings and caveats: Unmutated variant regions are reportedly the target of nearly half of TCRs that are spike-specific.

Germline CDR1 is MGHRA and CDR2 is YSYEKL. This CDR3 contains 15 residues. V shed 5 bases and J 6 bases; nucleotides not matched to a gene: 10. The table came from immunoSEQ multiplex PCR; TCRdb's copy has only in-frame clones and leaves some out. The table shows 150,000 or so clones, with about nine tenths occurring only once. The sample here was peripheral blood, taken after recovery from COVID-19. J is TRBJ2-7 and V is TRBV4-1, with 10 positions matching TRBD2. This receptor was taken from an adult who had recovered from COVID-19. The DNA of the CDR3 is TGCGCCAGCAGCGACCCTAGCGGGAGAAAGATCGAGCAGTACTTC. Translating it yields CASSDPSGRKIEQYF.